A selection of T cell receptor beta chains follows, all from one sample in a study of CD8+ T cells in alopecia areata. Profiled with immunoSEQ multiplex PCR; TCRdb holds only in-frame clones, not every one. The sample records 200,000 or so clones, nearly 60% being singletons. Sequencing was performed on CD4+ T cells sorted from blood, taken at week 24, from a patient treated with tofacitinib. The receptor set was obtained from a human donor with alopecia areata. CDR3s include the opening cysteine and the closing phenylalanine or tryptophan. Each record gives: D gene, clone size, J gene, V gene, CDR3 protein, CDR3 DNA. D genes are given only for firm matches. For some rows the clone size is stated as once, few or many, or as a class when expanded; others skip it.

D gene: -; clone size: -; J gene: TRBJ1-2; V gene: TRBV15; CDR3 protein: CATSQGLGYTF; CDR3 DNA: TGTGCCACCAGTCAAGGATTAGGCTACACCTTC
D gene: TRBD2; clone size: -; J gene: TRBJ2-1; V gene: TRBV14; CDR3 protein: CASSLERGGVPNEQFF; CDR3 DNA: TGTGCCAGCAGCCTTGAGCGGGGGGGAGTTCCCAATGAGCAGTTCTTC
D gene: -; clone size: once; J gene: TRBJ1-2; V gene: TRBV7-2; CDR3 protein: CASSLDRLHRYGYTF; CDR3 DNA: TGTGCCAGCAGCTTAGATAGGCTACACCGATATGGCTACACCTTC
D gene: -; clone size: -; J gene: TRBJ2-2; V gene: TRBV11-2; CDR3 protein: CASSLSVGINTGELFF; CDR3 DNA: TGTGCCAGCAGCTTATCTGTCGGGATTAACACCGGGGAGCTGTTTTTT
D gene: -; clone size: -; J gene: TRBJ2-6; V gene: TRBV6-5; CDR3 protein: CASSYTDSDNVLTF; CDR3 DNA: TGTGCCAGCAGTTATACGGACAGTGACAACGTCCTGACTTTC
D gene: -; clone size: -; J gene: TRBJ2-3; V gene: TRBV5-1; CDR3 protein: CASSSTAADTQYF; CDR3 DNA: TGCGCCAGCAGCTCAACGGCCGCAGATACGCAGTATTTT
D gene: -; clone size: -; J gene: TRBJ1-6; V gene: TRBV9; CDR3 protein: CASSVDGKFNSPLHF; CDR3 DNA: TGTGCCAGCAGCGTAGATGGCAAATTCAATTCACCCCTCCACTTT
D gene: -; clone size: -; J gene: TRBJ2-5; V gene: TRBV2; CDR3 protein: CASRGGQYQETQYF; CDR3 DNA: TGTGCCAGCAGGGGCGGACAGTATCAAGAGACCCAGTACTTC
D gene: -; clone size: -; J gene: TRBJ1-2; V gene: TRBV28; CDR3 protein: CASRRGNYGYTF; CDR3 DNA: TGTGCCAGCAGGAGGGGTAACTATGGCTACACCTTC
D gene: -; clone size: -; J gene: TRBJ2-3; V gene: TRBV6-5; CDR3 protein: CASSYSGRLGDTQYF; CDR3 DNA: TGTGCCAGCAGTTACTCTGGCCGGCTCGGAGATACGCAGTATTTT
D gene: -; clone size: -; J gene: TRBJ1-1; V gene: TRBV5-1; CDR3 protein: CASSLFTRNTEAFF; CDR3 DNA: TGCGCCAGCAGCTTGTTCACTCGTAACACTGAAGCTTTCTTT
D gene: -; clone size: few; J gene: TRBJ2-5; V gene: TRBV30; CDR3 protein: CAWRGAAPSRETQYF; CDR3 DNA: TGTGCCTGGAGGGGAGCGGCCCCCTCGCGGGAGACCCAGTACTTC
D gene: -; clone size: -; J gene: TRBJ2-5; V gene: TRBV6-5; CDR3 protein: CASTNSKTQYF; CDR3 DNA: TGTGCCAGCACCAATTCTAAGACCCAGTACTTC
D gene: TRBD1; clone size: few; J gene: TRBJ2-1; V gene: TRBV19; CDR3 protein: CASSIVGQVEQFF; CDR3 DNA: TGTGCCAGTAGTATAGTCGGACAGGTCGAGCAGTTCTTC
D gene: TRBD1; clone size: few; J gene: TRBJ2-7; V gene: TRBV30; CDR3 protein: CAWSIQGASYEQYF; CDR3 DNA: TGTGCCTGGAGCATCCAGGGGGCGTCCTACGAGCAGTACTTC
D gene: TRBD1; clone size: -; J gene: TRBJ2-2; V gene: TRBV29-1; CDR3 protein: CSAGGTGNTGELFF; CDR3 DNA: TGCAGCGCTGGGGGGACAGGGAACACCGGGGAGCTGTTTTTT
D gene: -; clone size: few; J gene: TRBJ1-5; V gene: TRBV7-2; CDR3 protein: CASSLRRGQPQHF; CDR3 DNA: TGTGCCAGCAGCTTAAGACGGGGGCAGCCCCAGCATTTT